This TCR beta chain is from a study of blood T cell repertoires in COVID-19. About the research overall: Acute and convalescent COVID-19 samples came from the United States, Italy and Spain. T cells, B-cell-depleted T cells, or PBMCs provided the cDNA or gDNA that served as material.

The CDR3 extends over 15 amino acids. The trim removed 1 base at V and 5 bases at J, leaving 5 bases unmatched. The germline CDR1 and CDR2 sequences are MNHNY and SVGAGI (reference sequence). Per the original methods: For nucleated cells, counts were estimated from reference gene primer amplification. The method was immunoSEQ multiplex PCR; TCRdb's version includes in-frame clones alone and lacks a portion of them. The V and J calls and clone size come from that table; D and trimming were worked out from the DNA. The data contain more than 90,000 clones, roughly 87% of them singletons. The TCR was taken from a man at least 80 years old with acute or convalescent COVID-19. The sample comprised peripheral blood. The J gene is TRBJ2-7, the V gene TRBV6-6; 10 nucleotides match TRBD1. The CDR3 spells CASSYLGQGFNEQYF. The CDR3, as DNA: TGTGCCAGCAGTTACTTGGGACAGGGGTTCAACGAGCAGTACTTC.